Presented here are 14 T cell receptor beta chains from one specimen sequenced in a study of T-cell memory formation after mild COVID-19. TCRdb re-called the 5' RACE reads through MiXCR, storing one row per CDR3 protein. The data show some 440,000 distinct CDR3 sequences, 20% to 30% seen once. The sample consisted of PBMCs or a T cell subset sorted from them (not recorded which). These receptors all come from an adult woman who had mild COVID-19 (a few samples of this study predate the infection). Cell type and time point are not known.

This clonotype has just a few counts. The V and J genes are TRBV12-3 or TRBV12-4 and TRBJ2-7; TRBD2 is a possible D gene (6 bases). The CDR3 is 14 residues long. V was pared by 4 bases and J by 0 bases, with 10 bases between. CDR3 protein: CASSSAGSSYEQYF. CDR3 nucleotides: TGTGCCAGCAGTTCGGCGGGGAGCTCCTACGAGCAGTACTTC.

This clonotype was seen a handful of times. The chain is built from TRBV5-1 and TRBJ2-3, with 13 positions matching TRBD2. Germline CDR1 reads SGHRS; CDR2 reads YFSETQ. The CDR3 contains 16 residues. With 4 bases clipped from V and 2 bases from J, the junction kept 4 bases outside the gene matches. CDR3 in amino acids: CASSPGLAGTTDTQYF. The CDR3 DNA reads TGCGCCAGCAGCCCGGGACTAGCGGGGACCACAGATACGCAGTATTTT.

This sequence joins TRBV5-1 and TRBJ2-7; 10 bases are a match to TRBD1. Losses at the gene ends were 4 bases for V and 6 bases for J; bases not matched to a gene: 10. CDR1 SGHRS and CDR2 YFSETQ come from the germline V gene. This CDR3 has 15 residues. CDR3 sequence: CASSTVGTGAPEQYF. The CDR3 DNA is TGCGCCAGCAGCACTGTCGGGACAGGGGCTCCCGAGCAGTACTTC.

The CDR3 protein is CASSQDLLGGTDTQYF. The CDR3 DNA is TGTGCCAGCAGCCAAGATCTGTTAGGGGGCACAGATACGCAGTATTTT. The V gene is TRBV3-1, the J gene TRBJ2-3; possibly TRBD1 for D (5 bases). CDR3 length equals 16 residues. V lost 0 bases and J 1 base, leaving 11 bases between the germline ends. From germline, CDR1 is LGHDT and CDR2 YNNKEL (reference sequence).

A few counts support this clonotype. V is TRBV6-5 and J is TRBJ1-1; D might be TRBD1 (5 bases). The CDR3 contains 15 residues. V was clipped by 0 bases and J by 4 bases, with 12 bases between them. Germline values: CDR1 MNHEY, CDR2 SVGAGI. CDR3 amino acids: CASSYSAGSATEAFF. The DNA for the CDR3 is TGTGCCAGCAGTTACTCGGCAGGGAGCGCCACTGAAGCTTTCTTT.

This clonotype was counted only a few times. DNA of the CDR3: TGTGCCAGCGCACCCATGCGGGGGAATCAGCCCCAGCATTTT. Translated, it gives CASAPMRGNQPQHF. The chain employs TRBV7-6 and TRBJ1-5, with D perhaps matching TRBD1 (5 bases). The CDR3 is 14 amino acids. V lost 8 bases and J lost 4, with 15 bases in between. The germline V gene has CDR1 SGHVS and CDR2 FNYEAQ. The full variable domain, its missing parts supplied by reference TRBV7-6 and TRBJ1-5, is GAGVSQSPRYKVTKRGQDVALRCDPISGHVSLYWYRQALGQGPEFLTYFNYEAQQDKSGLPNDRFSAERPEGSISTLTIQRTEQRDSAMYRCASAPMRGNQPQHFGDGTRLSIL.

This clonotype has just a few counts. The chain has TRBV5-1 and TRBJ2-5; perhaps TRBD2 as D (6 bases). Trimming pared 4 bases from V and 5 bases from J, leaving 12 bases between. CDR3 length equals 13 residues. Germline-derived CDR1 and CDR2 are SGHRS and YFSETQ. The CDR3 is CASSAGSGETQYF. The CDR3 DNA reads as TGCGCCAGCAGCGCCGGGAGCGGGGAGACCCAGTACTTC.

This clonotype was detected many times. The chain employs TRBV19 and TRBJ1-2; 7 bases fit TRBD1. The germline gives CDR1 LNHDA, CDR2 SQIVND (reference sequence). V shed 6 bases and J 5 bases; nucleotides not matched to a gene: 9. The CDR3 covers 14 residues. The CDR3 loop is CASSLRDSRYGYTF. The CDR3 nucleotides are TGTGCCAGTAGCCTCCGGGACAGTAGGTATGGCTACACCTTC.

The sample holds a few counts of this clonotype. J is TRBJ2-7 and V is TRBV4-3; D may be TRBD1 (6 bases). Germline-derived CDR1 and CDR2 are LGHNA and YSLEER. The CDR3 runs 14 residues. Trimming cost V 1 base and J 5 bases, with 12 bases left between them. The CDR3 DNA sequence: TGCGCCAGCAGCCAAGTACAGGGTTTCAACGAGCAGTACTTC. Translating it yields CASSQVQGFNEQYF.

In DNA, the CDR3 is TGCGCCAGCAGCGGCGGGACTAGCAGCACAGATACGCAGTATTTT. As protein: CASSGGTSSTDTQYF. This sequence joins TRBV5-1 and TRBJ2-3; TRBD2 agrees at 9 bases. The CDR3 contains 15 residues. Germline V gives CDR1 SGHRS, CDR2 YFSETQ. V shed 4 bases and J 0 bases; nucleotides not matched to a gene: 3.

Worth noting for this clonotype: An end of the junction differs from the germline gene, which may be a read error. This sequence joins TRBV5-1 and TRBJ1-1; TRBD1 aligns across 8 bases. The CDR3 contains 15 residues. Germline-derived CDR1 and CDR2 are SGHRS and YFSETQ. The CDR3 loop reads CASSLGDRSLEGKVF. The CDR3 DNA reads as TGCGCCAGCAGCTTGGGGGACAGGTCCCTGGAGGGGAAAGTCTTT.

The chain couples TRBV7-9 to TRBJ2-3; D is undetermined. CDR1 and CDR2 (germline): SEHNR, FQNEAQ (reference sequence). Trimming took 1 base from V and 4 from J, leaving 9 bases between them. The CDR3 runs 14 residues. CDR3 in DNA: TGTGCCAGCAGCTTAGTGGTACAGCCAGATACGCAGTATTTT. Protein sequence: CASSLVVQPDTQYF.

The chain couples TRBV5-1 to TRBJ1-4, with D uncertain. With 4 bases removed from V and 0 bases from J, the gap between germline ends came to 13 bases. The CDR3 has 16 residues. Germline CDR1 and CDR2: SGHRS and YFSETQ. CDR3 region: CASSTGRIATNEKLFF. CDR3 nucleotides: TGCGCCAGCAGCACTGGACGGATTGCAACTAATGAAAAACTGTTTTTT.

This clonotype was seen only a few times. The genes are TRBV6-5 and TRBJ2-1, with 8 bases lining up with TRBD1. This CDR3 is built from 13 residues. V dropped 2 bases and J dropped 12; count of bases not matched to a gene: 6. The germline V gene has CDR1 MNHEY and CDR2 SVGAGI. CDR3 sequence: CASSYGQGIGQFF. CDR3 sequence (DNA): TGTGCCAGCAGTTACGGACAGGGTATTGGGCAGTTCTTC.